The TCR beta chain described here comes from a study of PD-1 blockade in classical Hodgkin lymphoma (dated by TCRdb to 2020 to 2022). Background for the entire study: The study used TCR beta sequencing and CyTOF to define a peripheral blood immune signature of response to PD-1 blockade in classical Hodgkin lymphoma. General findings and caveats noted by the study authors: Only a single clinical trial cohort was studied, and what caused the repertoire differences, possibly disease activity or prior therapy, remained undefined. Newly diagnosed patients were reported to have lower baseline TCR diversity than healthy donors, and relapsed/refractory patients were reported to have lower baseline TCR diversity still.

The time point label on this specimen signifies: newly diagnosed, previously untreated cHL patient sample. A Miltenyi CD4+ T cell isolation kit was used for magnetic negative selection to purify CD4+ T cells from thawed PBMCs. As a comparison group for the relapsed/refractory trial patients, PBMCs from patients with newly diagnosed, previously untreated classical Hodgkin lymphoma were sequenced. Peripheral blood was collected in 8 mL Vacutainer Cell Preparation Tubes, from which PBMCs were isolated by centrifugation and then cryopreserved. Purified CD4+ and CD8+ fractions were generated only in cases for which an additional PBMC sample was available. Magnetically labelled cells were removed on LS columns in a quadroMACS separator, and the flow-through was retained as the purified fraction. V lost 2 bases and J lost 0 bases; the stretch between them is 8 bases long. From its cysteine to its phenylalanine, the CDR3 spans 15 amino acids. The only DNA kept is the CDR3, 45 bases in frame from the first base. CDR1 and CDR2 (MDHEN, SYDVKM) derive from the germline V gene.

As concerns this clone: Which antigen it targets is not known. Per-nucleotide qualities are absent, and no much larger clonotype sits a single base away.

Genomic DNA was extracted with the Qiagen DNeasy kit from unsorted PBMCs and from negatively selected CD4+ and CD8+ fractions. Using primers that anneal to V and J segments, immunoSEQ multiplex PCR amplified the TCR beta CDR3 regions. A synthetic immune receptor repertoire was used to minimize amplification bias, and any remaining bias was removed computationally after sequencing. In the paper's pipeline: Repertoire diversity was quantified as the Shannon entropy index using custom Python scripts. Unsorted, CD4+ and CD8+ repertoires were analyzed separately, except for combined analyses in which CD4+ and CD8+ sequences were merged in silico. TCRdb provides this immuneACCESS table in a form limited to in-frame rearrangements. Some clones are lacking; in checked studies, under half of them reflect an unresolved V gene, and why the rest are absent is not known. V and J calls plus clone size are reproduced from that table; the DNA served to infer D and trimming. This sample comprises approximately 21,000 clones, 85% to 95% of them detected only once. Over 0.35% of the sample goes to the ten largest clones.

This receptor was obtained from a human donor with classical Hodgkin lymphoma. The sequenced sample was CD4+ T cells from blood. Recombination linked TRBV28 to TRBJ2-1; too little of a D gene remains to name it. CDR3 reads: CASSLNPSSYNEQFF. The bases read TGTGCCAGCAGTTTAAATCCCAGCTCCTACAATGAGCAGTTCTTC.